A single sample is the source of the 27 T cell receptor beta chains below, sequenced in a study of blood T cell repertoires in COVID-19. Assay used: immunoSEQ multiplex PCR; TCRdb lists only in-frame clones, some missing. The table lists more than 200,000 clones, approximately 86% of them singletons. The sequencing sample was made of peripheral blood. These TCRs come from a man between 25 and 39 years old with active or convalescent COVID-19.

This chain connects TRBV5-6 to TRBJ2-3; D not certain. This CDR3 is built from 13 residues. Germline-derived CDR1 and CDR2 are SGHDT and YYEEEE. Trimming left V 5 bases short and J 1 base short, with 8 bases between. As DNA, the CDR3 is TGTGCCAGCAGACGCCTAGGCACAGATACGCAGTATTTT. Protein sequence: CASRRLGTDTQYF.

This chain links TRBV19 with TRBJ1-4; D gene uncertain. CDR3 length: 15 amino acids. CDR1 is LNHDA, CDR2 SQIVND, per germline (reference sequence). V lost 6 bases and J 0 bases, leaving 11 bases between the germline ends. CDR3 nucleotide sequence: TGTGCCAGTAGCCTGAACCGGGCAACTAATGAAAAACTGTTTTTT. It yields the protein CASSLNRATNEKLFF.

The chain joins TRBV18 to TRBJ1-4; tentatively, D is TRBD1 (6 bases). Germline-derived CDR1 and CDR2 are KGHSH and LQKENI. The CDR3 contains 15 residues. Between the trimmed V and J ends, which lost 6 bases and 0 bases, there was a span of 11 bases. CDR3 protein: CASSLAGATNEKLFF. The CDR3 DNA is TGTGCCAGCTCGCTGGCAGGGGCAACTAATGAAAAACTGTTTTTT.

V and J are TRBV7-8 and TRBJ2-3; a weak D match, TRBD1 (6 bases). The V end lost 2 bases, the J end lost 6 bases, and 21 bases lay between the germline ends. The CDR3 is 17 amino acids. Germline V gene lookup returns CDR1 SGHVS and CDR2 FQNEAQ. CDR3 nucleotide sequence: TGTGCCAGCAGCTTAAGGGCAGGGGTCCTTGATTTGGATACGCAGTATTTT. Residues: CASSLRAGVLDLDTQYF.

The chain couples TRBV7-2 to TRBJ1-1; no definite D call. V was shortened by 4 bases and J by 0 bases, with 6 bases between the two germline ends. CDR1 is SGHTA, CDR2 FQGNSA, per germline. This CDR3 contains 13 residues. The CDR3 sequence is CASSSQMNTEAFF. The CDR3 coding sequence is TGTGCCAGCAGCTCCCAGATGAACACTGAAGCTTTCTTT.

The V call is TRBV13, the J call TRBJ1-2; D is perhaps TRBD1 (5 bases). The germline V gene has CDR1 PRHDT and CDR2 FYEKMQ (reference sequence). The CDR3 has 14 residues. The V end was cut by 0 bases, the J end by 7 bases, with 12 bases between. The CDR3 loop is CASSLGTASGGYTF. The CDR3 nucleotides read TGTGCCAGCAGCTTAGGGACAGCCTCGGGTGGCTACACCTTC.

The chain couples TRBV30 to TRBJ2-1, with 7 bases lining up with TRBD1. Germline lookup yields CDR1 GTSNPN and CDR2 SVGIG (reference sequence). This CDR3 has 14 residues. V shed 3 bases and J 10 bases; nucleotides not matched to a gene: 12. The CDR3 sequence: CAWRRITGVREQFF. CDR3 coding DNA: TGTGCCTGGAGGAGAATAACAGGGGTTCGGGAGCAGTTCTTC.

The chain recombines TRBV18 with TRBJ2-1; D may be TRBD2 (7 bases). The ends were cut back, 1 base at V and 7 bases at J, with 17 bases in the middle. Per germline, CDR1 KGHSH and CDR2 LQKENI. The CDR3 is 16 amino acids. The CDR3 here is CASSPRGGGIGNEQFF. The CDR3 nucleotides read TGTGCCAGCTCACCACGTGGGGGGGGCATTGGGAATGAGCAGTTCTTC.

As for this clone: A read error may account for a junction end that differs from germline. In nucleotides, the CDR3 is TGTGCCAGCGGCCAAGCCCAGGGATCGACAGGGGGGGAGACCCAGTACTTC. This translates into CASGQAQGSTGGETQYF. The chain combines TRBV4-2 with TRBJ2-5; TRBD1 matches at 9 bases. The CDR3 contains 17 residues. Germline CDR1 is LGHNA and CDR2 is YNFKEQ.

This clone occurred once. CDR3 region: CASSKVKQIIYSGNTIYF. As DNA, the CDR3 is TGTGCCAGCAGCAAAGTCAAACAGATCATTTACTCTGGAAACACCATATATTTT. The chain is built from TRBV21-1 and TRBJ1-3; the table's TRBD1 call for D was not verified on the DNA. TRBV21-1 represents a pseudogene. This CDR3 spans 18 amino acids.

The sample holds one count of this clone. This chain links TRBV3-1 (or the pseudogene TRBV3-2) with TRBJ1-1, with D perhaps TRBD1 (5 bases). The CDR3 has 13 residues. Trimming pared 10 bases from V and 0 bases from J, leaving 12 bases between. Germline V gene lookup returns CDR1 LGHDT and CDR2 YNNKEL (reference sequence). CDR3 region: CATSWGVNTEAFF. The CDR3 DNA sequence: TGTGCCACCAGTTGGGGGGTGAACACTGAAGCTTTCTTT.

The chain couples TRBV19 to TRBJ2-5, with D tentatively TRBD1 (6 bases). The CDR3 contains 14 residues. Germline-derived CDR1 and CDR2 are LNHDA and SQIVND (reference sequence). The V end lost 6 bases, the J end lost 5 bases, and 16 bases lay between the germline ends. The CDR3 loop reads CASSGPGDFETQYF. The CDR3 DNA reads TGTGCCAGTAGCGGCCCAGGGGATTTCGAGACCCAGTACTTC.

CDR3 nucleotide sequence: TGTGCCAGTAGATGGGACAGTTCAACTAATGAAAAACTGTTTTTT. It translates to CASRWDSSTNEKLFF. The chain carries TRBV19 and TRBJ1-4; TRBD1 matches 7 bases. Germline-derived CDR1 and CDR2 are LNHDA and SQIVND (reference sequence). The junction had 4 bases not matched to a gene; V was cut back by 6 bases and J by 0 bases. The CDR3 consists of 15 residues.

Note on this clone: Other DNA sequences within the sample encode an identical CDR3. The J gene is TRBJ1-2, the V gene TRBV9; a weak D match, TRBD1 (6 bases). V lost 0 bases to trimming and J lost 1 base, with 10 bases between them. CDR3 length: 15 amino acids. Per the germline V gene, CDR1 is SGDLS and CDR2 is YYNGEE. CDR3 amino acids: CASSVEGGGNYGYTF. The DNA for the CDR3 is TGTGCCAGCAGCGTAGAGGGAGGGGGTAACTATGGCTACACCTTC. Supplemented by reference TRBV9 and TRBJ1-2, the full variable domain reads DSGVTQTPKHLITATGQRVTLRCSPRSGDLSVYWYQQSLDQGLQFLIQYYNGEERAKGNILERFSAQQFPDLHSELNLSSLELGDSALYFCASSVEGGGNYGYTFGSGTRLTVV.

The chain recombines TRBV18 with TRBJ2-6, with 7 bases matching TRBD1. The germline V gene has CDR1 KGHSH and CDR2 LQKENI. Trimming took 6 bases from V and 0 from J; bases not matched to a gene: 5. The CDR3 sequence is 16 residues long. The DNA of the CDR3 is TGTGCCAGCTCGCGACAGGGAGACTCTGGGGCCAACGTCCTGACTTTC. Translated: CASSRQGDSGANVLTF.

V gene TRBV6-6 combines with J gene TRBJ1-2; 7 bases fit TRBD1. The CDR3 has 12 residues. V lost 2 bases to trimming and J lost 10 bases; unmatched junction nucleotides: 4. Germline assignment: CDR1 MNHNY and CDR2 SVGAGI (reference sequence). In nucleotides, the CDR3 is TGTGCCAGCAGTTACGGGACAGCGGACTACACCTTC. Residues: CASSYGTADYTF.

V gene TRBV3-1 (or the pseudogene TRBV3-2) combines with J gene TRBJ2-7; no clear D. This CDR3 is built from 15 residues. Germline V CDR1 and CDR2: LGHDT, YNNKEL (reference sequence). Trimming shortened V by 1 base and J by 2 bases, and 12 bases separated the two germline ends. This chain's CDR3 is CASSQVPRITYEQYF. The DNA for the CDR3 is TGTGCCAGCAGCCAAGTCCCGCGCATTACCTACGAGCAGTACTTC.

V is TRBV15 and J is TRBJ2-5; 9 nucleotides align to TRBD2. V was pared by 0 bases and J by 2 bases, with 4 bases of the junction left unmatched. Germline CDR1 and CDR2: LNHNV and YYDKDF (reference sequence). The CDR3 is 16 amino acids. CDR3 in DNA: TGTGCCACCAGCAGAGATTGGCTAGCGGGGCAAGAGACCCAGTACTTC. This codes for CATSRDWLAGQETQYF.

This chain links TRBV27 with TRBJ2-3; TRBD2 matches 7 bases. The CDR3 is 15 residues long. V was pared by 2 bases and J by 0 bases, with 2 bases of the junction left unmatched. The V gene's germline CDR1 is MNHEY and CDR2 SMNVEV (reference sequence). The CDR3 is CASSLTGGSTDTQYF. CDR3 sequence (DNA): TGTGCCAGCAGTTTAACCGGGGGGAGCACAGATACGCAGTATTTT.

The genes are TRBV18 and TRBJ2-5; 8 bases are shared with TRBD1. Germline CDR1 KGHSH, CDR2 LQKENI. V gave up 3 bases and J gave up 4 bases; unmatched junction bases: 7. The CDR3 extends over 15 amino acids. DNA of the CDR3: TGTGCCAGCTCACCGCAGGGGGCGCCTGGAGAGACCCAGTACTTC. Translated: CASSPQGAPGETQYF.

The genes are TRBV6-2 or TRBV6-3 and TRBJ2-7; D possibly corresponds to TRBD1 (6 bases). The CDR3 loop spans 14 amino acids. The ends were cut back, 4 bases at V and 2 bases at J, with 12 bases in the middle. Germline V gives CDR1 MNHEY, CDR2 SVGEGT. Written as DNA, the CDR3 is TGTGCCAGCAGTTTACCCGGGACAACCTACGAGCAGTACTTC. It yields the protein CASSLPGTTYEQYF.

The rearrangement links TRBV30 to TRBJ2-3, with 12 nucleotides matching TRBD1. CDR3 length: 15 residues. Per germline, CDR1 GTSNPN and CDR2 SVGIG (reference sequence). J was trimmed by 4 bases and V by 1 base; bases with no gene match: 3. The CDR3 DNA reads TGTGCCTGGAGTGCCGGGACAGGGGGCCCAGATACGCAGTATTTT. It codes for CAWSAGTGGPDTQYF.

The CDR3 here is CASSLAATGQETQYF. The CDR3 nucleotides read TGCGCCAGCAGCTTGGCGGCGACAGGACAAGAGACCCAGTACTTC. The chain uses TRBV5-1 and TRBJ2-5; D is possibly TRBD1 (6 bases). The germline V and J ends were trimmed by 0 bases and 2 bases, with 11 bases remaining between them. The CDR3 is 15 amino acids. Germline V gives CDR1 SGHRS, CDR2 YFSETQ. Full variable domain (rest looked up from reference TRBV5-1 and TRBJ2-5): KAGVTQTPRYLIKTRGQQVTLSCSPISGHRSVSWYQQTPGQGLQFLFEYFSETQRNKGNFPGRFSGRQFSNSRSEMNVSTLELGDSALYLCASSLAATGQETQYFGPGTRLLVL.

This chain uses TRBV7-2 with TRBJ2-7; 7 nucleotides match TRBD2. The CDR3 spans 14 residues. With V trimmed by 7 bases and J by 3 bases, 9 bases remained unmatched. Per germline, CDR1 SGHTA and CDR2 FQGNSA. CDR3 nucleotides: TGTGCCAGCAACGTACCGGGACTAATCTACGAGCAGTACTTC. Translating it yields CASNVPGLIYEQYF.

The V call is TRBV13, the J call TRBJ2-7; 10 nucleotides align to TRBD2. Germline values: CDR1 PRHDT, CDR2 FYEKMQ (reference sequence). Trimming took 4 bases from V and 4 from J; bases not matched to a gene: 7. The CDR3 sequence is 15 residues long. This CDR3 reads CASSSRGAGGYEQYF. CDR3 nucleotides: TGTGCCAGCAGCTCAAGGGGAGCGGGGGGGTACGAGCAGTACTTC.

This rearrangement joins TRBV2 to TRBJ1-6; D gene uncertain. V lost 3 bases to trimming and J lost 15 bases, with 12 bases between them. This CDR3 is built from 12 residues. The germline V gene encodes CDR1 SNHLY and CDR2 FYNNEI. The DNA of the CDR3 is TGTGCCAGCAGTGACGACATTTCTCTCCTCCACTTT. It encodes CASSDDISLLHF.

The rearrangement uses TRBV7-9 and TRBJ2-3; no clear D. The germline V and J ends were trimmed by 0 bases and 0 bases, with 7 bases remaining between them. CDR1 is SEHNR and CDR2 is FQNEAQ in the germline V gene (reference sequence). The CDR3 covers 15 residues. This CDR3 reads CASSLAQTSTDTQYF. DNA for the CDR3: TGTGCCAGCAGCTTAGCTCAGACTAGCACAGATACGCAGTATTTT.